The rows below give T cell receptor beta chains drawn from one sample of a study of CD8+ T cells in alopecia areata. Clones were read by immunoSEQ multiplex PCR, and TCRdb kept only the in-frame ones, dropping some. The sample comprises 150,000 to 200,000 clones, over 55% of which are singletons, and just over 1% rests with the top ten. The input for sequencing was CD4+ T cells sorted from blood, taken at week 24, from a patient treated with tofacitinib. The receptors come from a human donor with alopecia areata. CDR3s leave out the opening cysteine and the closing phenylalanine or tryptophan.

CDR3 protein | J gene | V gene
SVTGLYSYEQY | TRBJ2-7 | TRBV29-1
ASSAPAGDRSAF | TRBJ1-1 | TRBV6-1
ATSRDRLYEQY | TRBJ2-7 | TRBV6-1
ATAGSGAKNIQY | TRBJ2-4 | TRBV2
ASVSRGSTDTQY | TRBJ2-3 | TRBV7-2
ASSYPRGYGYT | TRBJ1-2 | TRBV6-5
SVEGRMNTEAF | TRBJ1-1 | TRBV29-1
SVESPTEAF | TRBJ1-1 | TRBV29-1
ASLETNTGELF | TRBJ2-2 | TRBV30
ASSLLGQTPNTDTQY | TRBJ2-3 | TRBV5-6
SVLRGTGANVLT | TRBJ2-6 | TRBV29-1
ASSLEGIYTGELF | TRBJ2-2 | TRBV5-1
SAGGLLETQY | TRBJ2-5 | TRBV29-1
AWSPRGSGETQY | TRBJ2-5 | TRBV30
ASSPSWASGGIADTQY | TRBJ2-3 | TRBV7-2
ASSEEYGYT | TRBJ1-2 | TRBV2
ASKRTDFNQPQH | TRBJ1-5 | TRBV2
ASSLGDYRLREQY | TRBJ2-7 | TRBV5-8
ASSRYRGLAPGELF | TRBJ2-2 | TRBV7-9
ASSSDILNYGYT | TRBJ1-2 | TRBV7-2
ASSWADEKLF | TRBJ1-4 | TRBV2
ATSRDRGSYEQY | TRBJ2-7 | TRBV15
GESSGANVLT | TRBJ2-6 | TRBV30
ASSPPGTGNSPLH | TRBJ1-6 | TRBV7-9
AWSVGGPQH | TRBJ1-5 | TRBV30
ATSRDAGTSGANEQF | TRBJ2-1 | TRBV15
AWSRGHYGYT | TRBJ1-2 | TRBV30
ASSFSSPGLGEKLF | TRBJ1-4 | TRBV27
ASSLKGANTQY | TRBJ2-3 | TRBV5-6
SVMRGTGITEAF | TRBJ1-1 | TRBV29-1
ASSEVQGADTQY | TRBJ2-3 | TRBV6-5
ASRRDDQTQY | TRBJ2-5 | TRBV2
ASSAQTFYQETQY | TRBJ2-5 | TRBV25-1
ASSYRGRSSPSEQY | TRBJ2-7 | TRBV6-5
ASSLGRPGVEAF | TRBJ1-1 | TRBV7-2
ASRIGQNEQY | TRBJ2-7 | TRBV6-6
ASSTVRGQPQH | TRBJ1-5 | TRBV7-2
ASSDQGVQGVDEQF | TRBJ2-1 | TRBV11-3
ASSEWTASNQPQH | TRBJ1-5 | TRBV2
ASRGPGPTGAYEQY | TRBJ2-7 | TRBV6-6
ASTWGPNTGELF | TRBJ2-2 | TRBV6-5
ASSLASGGGDTQY | TRBJ2-3 | TRBV7-2
ASSGTVAQPQH | TRBJ1-5 | TRBV6-5
ASSPGRRQETQY | TRBJ2-5 | TRBV11-2
ASSQSIQNTGELF | TRBJ2-2 | TRBV4-3
AWSVGQGGNQPQH | TRBJ1-5 | TRBV30
ASSQTSGKDNEQF | TRBJ2-1 | TRBV6-1
SSRTDRDTGELF | TRBJ2-2 | TRBV29-1
ASSFTRTKGPGELF | TRBJ2-2 | TRBV5-1
ASSFNRGNTEAF | TRBJ1-1 | TRBV7-2
ASISSAFPINEKLF | TRBJ1-4 | TRBV2
ASSQAQTSSYNSPLH | TRBJ1-6 | TRBV4-3
AWIPRGSTDTQY | TRBJ2-3 | TRBV30
ASRPMGQGNEAF | TRBJ1-1 | TRBV28
ASSLEGQGLAEAF | TRBJ1-1 | TRBV5-1
ASSQESRWPYNEQF | TRBJ2-1 | TRBV4-3